Below, 16 T cell receptor beta chains from the same sample are listed, as sequenced in a study of blood T cell repertoires in COVID-19. Profiled with immunoSEQ multiplex PCR; TCRdb holds only in-frame clones, not every one. The sample consists of more than 45,000 clones, about 80% of them appearing once. Sequenced sample: peripheral blood. The receptors were sampled from a woman in her fifties or sixties with acute or convalescent COVID-19.

In its sample, this clone was seen once. This chain uses TRBV4-2 with TRBJ2-3, with D hard to call. Trimming shortened V by 1 base and J by 5 bases, and 13 bases separated the two germline ends. The CDR3 is 15 residues long. The germline CDR1 and CDR2 sequences are LGHNA and YNFKEQ. CDR3 loop: CASSQVAAAGDTQYF. The CDR3 DNA reads TGTGCCAGCAGCCAAGTGGCGGCGGCCGGAGATACGCAGTATTTT.

This clone was recorded once. V usage is TRBV27 and J usage is TRBJ1-1; tentatively, D is TRBD1 (5 bases). V lost 5 bases and J lost 4, with 14 bases in between. This CDR3 comprises 14 residues. Germline V gene data show CDR1 as MNHEY and CDR2 as SMNVEV (reference sequence). The CDR3 coding sequence is TGTGCCAGCAGTCCAAGACAGTTAATCACTGAAGCTTTCTTT. It translates to CASSPRQLITEAFF.

This clone has ten or more counts. CDR3 in amino acids: CASSEQTLRGYTF. The DNA of the CDR3 is TGTGCCAGCAGTGAGCAAACGTTGCGCGGCTACACCTTC. The chain joins TRBV6-1 to TRBJ1-2, with D hard to call. Looked up from germline, CDR1 is MNHNS and CDR2 is SASEGT. The CDR3 contains 13 residues. V lost 3 bases to trimming and J lost 8 bases, with 13 bases between them.

This rearrangement joins TRBV6-6 to TRBJ1-1; D not certain. CDR1 MNHNY and CDR2 SVGAGI come from the germline V gene (reference sequence). This CDR3 spans 14 amino acids. Between the trimmed V and J ends, which lost 5 bases and 2 bases, there was a span of 12 bases. CDR3 loop: CASSTLGGNTEAFF. In DNA form, the CDR3 reads TGTGCCAGCAGTACCCTTGGCGGAAACACTGAAGCTTTCTTT.

This chain connects TRBV19 to TRBJ2-1, with 7 bases fitting TRBD2. The CDR3 spans 15 residues. Trimming removed 7 bases from V and 4 bases from J; junction bases left unmatched: 10. CDR1 LNHDA and CDR2 SQIVND come from the germline V gene (reference sequence). The CDR3 DNA sequence: TGTGCCAGTACCCCTTCTGTGGGGGGGTACAATGAGCAGTTCTTC. Translated, it gives CASTPSVGGYNEQFF. The entire variable domain, with the rest obtained from reference TRBV19 and TRBJ2-1, is as follows: DGGITQSPKYLFRKEGQNVTLSCEQNLNHDAMYWYRQDPGQGLRLIYYSQIVNDFQKGDIAEGYSVSREKKESFPLTVTSAQKNPTAFYLCASTPSVGGYNEQFFGPGTRLTVL.

The chain is built from TRBV7-9 and TRBJ2-7, with 7 bases matching TRBD1. This CDR3 comprises 15 residues. Germline V gives CDR1 SEHNR, CDR2 FQNEAQ (reference sequence). With 1 base clipped from V and 6 bases from J, the junction kept 9 bases outside the gene matches. CDR3 residues: CASSLGAGGWGEQYF. The CDR3 nucleotides are TGTGCCAGCAGCTTAGGGGCAGGGGGATGGGGCGAGCAGTACTTC.

This chain uses TRBV11-2 with TRBJ2-3; tentatively, D is TRBD1 (5 bases). V was trimmed by 4 bases and J by 0 bases, leaving 14 bases between them. The CDR3 sequence is 16 residues long. Germline CDR1 and CDR2: SGHAT and FQNNGV. In nucleotides, the CDR3 is TGTGCCAGCAGCTGGGGCCAGGGCACTAGCACAGATACGCAGTATTTT. Translation gives CASSWGQGTSTDTQYF.

The chain carries TRBV18 and TRBJ1-1; 9 bases line up with TRBD1. The trim removed 3 bases at V and 4 bases at J, leaving 6 bases unmatched. Germline CDR1 reads KGHSH; CDR2 reads LQKENI. The length of the CDR3 is 15 residues. Here the CDR3 reads CASSPSQGATTEAFF. Written as DNA, the CDR3 is TGTGCCAGCTCACCGTCACAGGGGGCTACCACTGAAGCTTTCTTT.

The chain uses TRBV6-5 and TRBJ2-1; D is possibly TRBD1 (6 bases). Trimming left V 2 bases short and J 8 bases short, with 16 bases between. The CDR3 runs to 15 residues. Germline V gene sequence: CDR1 MNHEY, CDR2 SVGAGI. For the CDR3, the DNA is TGTGCCAGCAGTTACAACAGGGATTTCTCCCATGAGCAGTTCTTC. Translated, it gives CASSYNRDFSHEQFF.

V is TRBV5-6 and J is TRBJ1-2; 9 nucleotides match TRBD1. CDR1 is SGHDT, CDR2 YYEEEE, per germline. This CDR3 comprises 14 residues. The J segment lost 3 bases and the V segment lost 0 bases, leaving 0 bases of the junction unmatched. CDR3 sequence: CASSLGQGDYGYTF. The DNA of the CDR3 is TGTGCCAGCAGCTTGGGACAGGGGGACTATGGCTACACCTTC.

This clone was seen only once. The chain has TRBV5-1 and TRBJ1-5; TRBD1 is a possible D gene (5 bases). Germline V CDR1 and CDR2: SGHRS, YFSETQ. This CDR3 is 16 amino acids long. V shed 7 bases and J shed 1 base, with 18 bases lying between them. In DNA, the CDR3 is TGCGCCAGCTCGCCGGGCAGGGCAGGGAGCAATCAGCCCCAGCATTTT. Amino acid sequence: CASSPGRAGSNQPQHF.

The chain combines TRBV19 with TRBJ2-1, with TRBD2 matching over 8 bases. The germline V gene has CDR1 LNHDA and CDR2 SQIVND (reference sequence). The CDR3 spans 12 residues. V shed 6 bases, J shed 10 bases, and the junction held 5 bases outside the gene matches. CDR3 residues: CASRSGGQEQFF. DNA of the CDR3: TGTGCCAGTAGGTCGGGGGGGCAAGAGCAGTTCTTC.

V gene TRBV6-2 or TRBV6-3 combines with J gene TRBJ2-7; D is possibly TRBD2 (6 bases). In germline, CDR1 is MNHEY, CDR2 SVGEGT. V was trimmed by 6 bases and J by 3 bases, leaving 24 bases between them. The CDR3 totals 17 residues. The DNA of the CDR3 is TGTGCCAGCAGCCCATCCCCAGGCGGGGACCTACTCTACGAGCAGTACTTC. This gives the protein CASSPSPGGDLLYEQYF.

This clone appeared a single time. The chain is built from TRBV18 and TRBJ2-2, with a weak D call TRBD1 (5 bases). Germline V gene sequence: CDR1 KGHSH, CDR2 LQKENI. Trimming took 3 bases from V and 4 from J, leaving 12 bases between them. CDR3 length: 15 amino acids. The CDR3 spells CASSPQTASTGELFF. The CDR3 bases are TGTGCCAGCTCACCCCAGACAGCTAGCACCGGGGAGCTGTTTTTT.

The CDR3 DNA reads as TGTGCCATCAGTGAGGGGCAGGACACCGGGGAGCTGTTTTTT. This sequence encodes CAISEGQDTGELFF. The chain uses TRBV10-3 and TRBJ2-2; no clear D gene. The V gene lost 2 bases and the J gene lost 3 bases, with 7 bases spanning the gap. Germline V lookup: CDR1 ENHRY, CDR2 SYGVKD. The CDR3 length is 14 residues.

The rearrangement links TRBV2 to TRBJ1-2; TRBD1 matches at 7 bases. Trimming at V came to 8 bases and at J to 4 bases, leaving 4 bases not matched to a gene. In germline, CDR1 is SNHLY, CDR2 FYNNEI. The CDR3 contains 12 residues. CDR3 residues: CASDRETYGYTF. The CDR3 DNA is TGTGCCAGCGACAGGGAGACCTATGGCTACACCTTC.